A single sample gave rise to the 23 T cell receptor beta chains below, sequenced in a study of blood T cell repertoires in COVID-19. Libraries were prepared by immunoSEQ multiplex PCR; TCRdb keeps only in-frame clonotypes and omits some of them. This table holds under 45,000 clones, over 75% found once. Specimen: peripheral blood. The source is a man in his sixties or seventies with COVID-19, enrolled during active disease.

The CDR3 coding sequence is TGTGCCTGGAGTGTACTGGGACAGGGACCAAAAAACATTCAGTACTTC. It is translated as CAWSVLGQGPKNIQYF. This chain joins TRBV30 and TRBJ2-4; 9 nucleotides agree with TRBD1. This CDR3 has 16 residues. The V gene end was trimmed by 0 bases and the J gene end by 4 bases; junction bases not matched to a gene: 7. The germline V gene has CDR1 GTSNPN and CDR2 SVGIG (reference sequence).

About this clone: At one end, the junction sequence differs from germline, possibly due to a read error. This chain's CDR3 is CASSLDSYGYTF. DNA for the CDR3: TGTGCCAGCAGCTTAGACTCCTATGGCTACACCTTC. The chain couples TRBV12-3 or TRBV12-4 to TRBJ1-2, with D unclear. This CDR3 spans 12 amino acids.

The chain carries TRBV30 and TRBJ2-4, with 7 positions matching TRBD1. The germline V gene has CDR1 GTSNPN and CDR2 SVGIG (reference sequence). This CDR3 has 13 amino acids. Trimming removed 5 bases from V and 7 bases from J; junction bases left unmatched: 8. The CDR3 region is CAWDLDRANIQYF. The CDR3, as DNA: TGTGCCTGGGACCTTGACAGGGCGAACATTCAGTACTTC.

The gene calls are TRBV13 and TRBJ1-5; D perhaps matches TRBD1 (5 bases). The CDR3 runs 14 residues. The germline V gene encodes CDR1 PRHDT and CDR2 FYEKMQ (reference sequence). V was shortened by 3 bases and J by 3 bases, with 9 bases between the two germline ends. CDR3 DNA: TGTGCCAGCAGCTTTGGACACTCCAATCAGCCCCAGCATTTT. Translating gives CASSFGHSNQPQHF.

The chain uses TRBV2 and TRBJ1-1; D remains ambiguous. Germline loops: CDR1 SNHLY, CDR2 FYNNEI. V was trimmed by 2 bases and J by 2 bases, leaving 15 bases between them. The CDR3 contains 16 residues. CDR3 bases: TGTGCCAGCAGTGAAATCTCGACCAGGCATAACACTGAAGCTTTCTTT. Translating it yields CASSEISTRHNTEAFF.

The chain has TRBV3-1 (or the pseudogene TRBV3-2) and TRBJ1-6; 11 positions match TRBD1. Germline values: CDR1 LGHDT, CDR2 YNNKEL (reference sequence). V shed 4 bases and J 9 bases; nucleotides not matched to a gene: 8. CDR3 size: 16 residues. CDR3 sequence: CASSLWTGGLGSPLHF. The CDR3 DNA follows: TGTGCCAGCAGCCTCTGGACAGGGGGCTTAGGTTCACCCCTCCACTTT.

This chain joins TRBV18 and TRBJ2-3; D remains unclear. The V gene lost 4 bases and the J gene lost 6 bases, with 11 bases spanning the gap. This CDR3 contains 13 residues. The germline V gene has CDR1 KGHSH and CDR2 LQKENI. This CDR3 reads CASSRDVTDTQYF. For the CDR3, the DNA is TGTGCCAGCTCACGAGACGTGACTGATACGCAGTATTTT.

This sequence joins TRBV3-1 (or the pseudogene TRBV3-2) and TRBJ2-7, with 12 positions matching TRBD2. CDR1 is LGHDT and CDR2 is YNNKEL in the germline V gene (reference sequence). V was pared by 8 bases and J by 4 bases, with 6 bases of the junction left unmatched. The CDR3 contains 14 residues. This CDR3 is CASCSTSGSYEQYF. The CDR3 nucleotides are TGTGCCAGCTGTTCGACTAGCGGGAGTTACGAGCAGTACTTC.

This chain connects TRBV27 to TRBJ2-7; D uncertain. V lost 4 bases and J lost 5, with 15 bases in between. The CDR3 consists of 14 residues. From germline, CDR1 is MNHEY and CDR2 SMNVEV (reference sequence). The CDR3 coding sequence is TGTGCCAGCAGTTCCCTAGTGAAGGAAAACGAGCAGTACTTC. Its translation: CASSSLVKENEQYF.

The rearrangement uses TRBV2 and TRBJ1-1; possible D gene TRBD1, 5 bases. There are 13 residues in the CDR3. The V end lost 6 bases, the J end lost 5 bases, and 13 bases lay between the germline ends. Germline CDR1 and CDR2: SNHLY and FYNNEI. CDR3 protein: CASRVGGITEAFF. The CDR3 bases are TGTGCCAGCAGGGTTGGGGGGATTACTGAAGCTTTCTTT.

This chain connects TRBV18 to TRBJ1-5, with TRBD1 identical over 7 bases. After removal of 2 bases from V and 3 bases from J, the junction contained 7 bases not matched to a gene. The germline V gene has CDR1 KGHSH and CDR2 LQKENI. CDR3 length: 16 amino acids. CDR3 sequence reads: CASSPAGTANNQPQHF. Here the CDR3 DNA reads TGTGCCAGCTCACCAGCCGGGACAGCGAACAATCAGCCCCAGCATTTT.

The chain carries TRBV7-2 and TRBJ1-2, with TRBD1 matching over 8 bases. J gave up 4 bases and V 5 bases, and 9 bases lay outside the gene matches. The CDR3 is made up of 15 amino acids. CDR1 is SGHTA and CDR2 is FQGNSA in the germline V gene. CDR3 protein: CASSPLSGGGYGYTF. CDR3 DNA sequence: TGTGCCAGCAGCCCCCTGTCAGGGGGCGGCTATGGCTACACCTTC.

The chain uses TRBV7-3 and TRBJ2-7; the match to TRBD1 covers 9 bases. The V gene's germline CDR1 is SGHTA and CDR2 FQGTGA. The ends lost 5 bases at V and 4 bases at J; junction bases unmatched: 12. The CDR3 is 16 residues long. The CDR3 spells CASSTAPGQGLYEQYF. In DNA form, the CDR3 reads TGTGCCAGCAGCACCGCGCCGGGACAGGGACTATACGAGCAGTACTTC. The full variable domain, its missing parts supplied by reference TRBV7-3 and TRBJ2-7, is GAGVSQTPSNKVTEKGKYVELRCDPISGHTALYWYRQSLGQGPEFLIYFQGTGAADDSGLPNDRFFAVRPEGSVSTLKIQRTERGDSAVYLCASSTAPGQGLYEQYFGPGTRLTVT.

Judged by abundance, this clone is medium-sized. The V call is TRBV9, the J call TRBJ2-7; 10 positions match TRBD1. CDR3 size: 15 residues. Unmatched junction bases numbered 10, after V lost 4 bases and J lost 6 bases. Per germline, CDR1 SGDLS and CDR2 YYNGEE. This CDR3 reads CASSPTGTGDLEQYF. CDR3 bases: TGTGCCAGCAGCCCGACCGGGACAGGGGATCTCGAGCAGTACTTC.

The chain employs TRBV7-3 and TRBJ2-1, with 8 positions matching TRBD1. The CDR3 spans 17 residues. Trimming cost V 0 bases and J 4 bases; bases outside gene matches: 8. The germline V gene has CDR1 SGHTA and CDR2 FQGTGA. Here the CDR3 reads CASSLTMTGVGYNEQFF. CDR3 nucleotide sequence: TGTGCCAGCAGCTTAACGATGACAGGGGTTGGGTACAATGAGCAGTTCTTC.

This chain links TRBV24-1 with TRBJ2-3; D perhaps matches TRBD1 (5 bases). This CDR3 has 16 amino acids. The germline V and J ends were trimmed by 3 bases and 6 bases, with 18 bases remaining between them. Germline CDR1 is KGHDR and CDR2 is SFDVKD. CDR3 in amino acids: CATSDEDTQSWDTQYF. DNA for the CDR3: TGTGCCACCAGTGATGAGGACACCCAGTCATGGGATACGCAGTATTTT.

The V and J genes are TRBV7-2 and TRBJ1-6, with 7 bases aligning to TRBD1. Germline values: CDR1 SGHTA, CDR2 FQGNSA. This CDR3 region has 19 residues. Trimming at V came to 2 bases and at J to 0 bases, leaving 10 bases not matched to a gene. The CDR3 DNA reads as TGTGCCAGCAGCTTAAATGGCGACAGGGCCCTCTCCTATAATTCACCCCTCCACTTT. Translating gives CASSLNGDRALSYNSPLHF.

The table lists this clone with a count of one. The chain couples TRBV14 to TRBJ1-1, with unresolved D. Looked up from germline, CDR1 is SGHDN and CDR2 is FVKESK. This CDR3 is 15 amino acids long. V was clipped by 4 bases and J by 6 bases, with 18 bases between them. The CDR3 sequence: CASSRGSRRVPEAFF. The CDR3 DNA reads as TGTGCCAGCAGCCGAGGCAGCAGGAGGGTGCCTGAAGCTTTCTTT.

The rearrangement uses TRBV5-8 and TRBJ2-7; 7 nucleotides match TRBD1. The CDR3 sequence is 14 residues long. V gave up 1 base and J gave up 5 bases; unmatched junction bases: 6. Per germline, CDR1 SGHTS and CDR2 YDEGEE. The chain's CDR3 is CASSLHRGSDEQYF. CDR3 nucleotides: TGTGCCAGCAGCTTGCACAGGGGATCCGACGAGCAGTACTTC.

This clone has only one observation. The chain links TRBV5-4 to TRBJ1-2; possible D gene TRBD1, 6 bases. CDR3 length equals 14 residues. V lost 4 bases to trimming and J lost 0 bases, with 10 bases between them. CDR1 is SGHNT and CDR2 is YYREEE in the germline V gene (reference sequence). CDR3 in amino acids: CASSTDRSNYGYTF. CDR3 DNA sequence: TGTGCCAGCAGCACGGACAGATCTAACTATGGCTACACCTTC.

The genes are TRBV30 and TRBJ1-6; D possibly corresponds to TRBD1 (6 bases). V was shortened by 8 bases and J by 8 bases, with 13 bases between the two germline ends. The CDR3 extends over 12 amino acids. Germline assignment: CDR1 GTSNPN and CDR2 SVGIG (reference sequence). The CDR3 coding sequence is TGTGCCACGAGGGCAGGGGATTCACCCCTCCACTTT. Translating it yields CATRAGDSPLHF.

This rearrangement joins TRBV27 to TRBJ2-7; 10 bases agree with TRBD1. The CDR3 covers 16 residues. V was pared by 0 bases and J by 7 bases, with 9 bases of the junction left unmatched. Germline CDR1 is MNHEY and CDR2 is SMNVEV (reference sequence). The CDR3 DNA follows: TGTGCCAGCAGTTTATCGCCTACTCCGGGACAGGGGGAGCAGTACTTC. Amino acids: CASSLSPTPGQGEQYF.

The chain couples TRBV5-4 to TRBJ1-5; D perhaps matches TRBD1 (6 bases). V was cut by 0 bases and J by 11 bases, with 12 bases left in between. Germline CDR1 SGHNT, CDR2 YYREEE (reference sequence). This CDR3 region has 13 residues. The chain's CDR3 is CASSLEQGGSQHF. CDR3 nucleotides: TGTGCCAGCAGCTTGGAACAGGGAGGGTCCCAGCATTTT.